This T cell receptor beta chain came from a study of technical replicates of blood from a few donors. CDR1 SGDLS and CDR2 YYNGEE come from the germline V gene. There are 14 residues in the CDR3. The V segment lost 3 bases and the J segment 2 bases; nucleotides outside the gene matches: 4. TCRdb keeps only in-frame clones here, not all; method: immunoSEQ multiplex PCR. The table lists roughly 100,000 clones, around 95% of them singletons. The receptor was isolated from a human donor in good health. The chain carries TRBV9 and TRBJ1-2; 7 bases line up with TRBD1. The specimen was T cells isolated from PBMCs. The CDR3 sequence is CASSASGQNYGYTF. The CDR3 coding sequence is TGTGCCAGCAGCGCCTCGGGACAGAACTATGGCTACACCTTC.